The entry that follows covers one T cell receptor beta chain sequence. Germline V gene sequence: CDR1 SGDLS, CDR2 YYNGEE. Trimming shortened V by 3 bases and J by 2 bases, and 12 bases separated the two germline ends. The CDR3 has 14 amino acids. Per the original methods: From reference gene primer amplification, estimates of nucleated cell counts were derived. Assay used: immunoSEQ multiplex PCR; TCRdb lists only in-frame clones, some missing. Clone size and V and J calls were adopted from that table, with D and trimming inferred from the DNA. The profile shows about 250,000 clones, approximately 85% of them singletons. The data were obtained in a study of blood T cell repertoires in COVID-19. Background on the study: Both acute and convalescent COVID-19 samples were obtained from the United States, Italy and Spain. Nucleic acid was either cDNA or gDNA, and it came from T cells, B-cell-depleted T cells, or PBMCs.

The clonotype was recovered from a man aged 50 or older with acute or convalescent COVID-19. The rearrangement uses TRBV9 and TRBJ2-7, with D maybe TRBD2 (6 bases). The sequenced sample was peripheral blood. The DNA of the CDR3 is TGTGCCAGCAGCGCCGGGACTCCGACCTACGAGCAGTACTTC. This sequence encodes CASSAGTPTYEQYF.